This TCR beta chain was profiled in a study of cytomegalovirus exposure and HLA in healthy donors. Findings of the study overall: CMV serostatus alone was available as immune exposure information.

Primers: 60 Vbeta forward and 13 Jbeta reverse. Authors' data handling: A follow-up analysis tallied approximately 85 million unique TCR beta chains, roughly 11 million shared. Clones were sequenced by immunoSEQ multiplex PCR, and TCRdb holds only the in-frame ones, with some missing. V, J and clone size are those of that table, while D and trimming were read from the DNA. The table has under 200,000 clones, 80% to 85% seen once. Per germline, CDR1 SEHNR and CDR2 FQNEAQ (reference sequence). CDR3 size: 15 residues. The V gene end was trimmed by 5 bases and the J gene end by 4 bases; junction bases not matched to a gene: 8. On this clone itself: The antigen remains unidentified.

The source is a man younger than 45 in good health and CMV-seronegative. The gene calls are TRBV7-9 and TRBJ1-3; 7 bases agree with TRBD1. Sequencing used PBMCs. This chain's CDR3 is CASSARQGAGNTIYF. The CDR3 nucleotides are TGTGCCAGCAGCGCACGACAGGGAGCCGGAAACACCATATATTTT.